The source of this T cell receptor (beta chain) is a study of T cell responses to AZD1222 COVID-19 vaccine. This CDR3 comprises 13 residues. The V end lost 3 bases, the J end lost 2 bases, and 8 bases lay between the germline ends. Measured with immunoSEQ multiplex PCR; TCRdb has only the in-frame clones, and not every one. The sample includes around 140,000 clones, roughly 90% of them seen just once. Notes on the study in general: Possibly, clonal diversity was underestimated; donors were largely white British and included more females. Compared with day 0, the breadth and depth of the Spike-specific TCR repertoire rose significantly after two doses of AZD1222.

Comments on this clone: Antigen: not known.

The sequencing used peripheral blood, collected on day 0 of AZD1222 vaccination. The V and J genes are TRBV12-3 or TRBV12-4 and TRBJ2-7, with D perhaps TRBD1 (5 bases). The clonotype was recovered from an adult in good health. CDR3 sequence reads: CASSFRRAYEQYF. The CDR3 nucleotides read TGTGCCAGCAGTTTTCGCAGGGCCTACGAGCAGTACTTC.